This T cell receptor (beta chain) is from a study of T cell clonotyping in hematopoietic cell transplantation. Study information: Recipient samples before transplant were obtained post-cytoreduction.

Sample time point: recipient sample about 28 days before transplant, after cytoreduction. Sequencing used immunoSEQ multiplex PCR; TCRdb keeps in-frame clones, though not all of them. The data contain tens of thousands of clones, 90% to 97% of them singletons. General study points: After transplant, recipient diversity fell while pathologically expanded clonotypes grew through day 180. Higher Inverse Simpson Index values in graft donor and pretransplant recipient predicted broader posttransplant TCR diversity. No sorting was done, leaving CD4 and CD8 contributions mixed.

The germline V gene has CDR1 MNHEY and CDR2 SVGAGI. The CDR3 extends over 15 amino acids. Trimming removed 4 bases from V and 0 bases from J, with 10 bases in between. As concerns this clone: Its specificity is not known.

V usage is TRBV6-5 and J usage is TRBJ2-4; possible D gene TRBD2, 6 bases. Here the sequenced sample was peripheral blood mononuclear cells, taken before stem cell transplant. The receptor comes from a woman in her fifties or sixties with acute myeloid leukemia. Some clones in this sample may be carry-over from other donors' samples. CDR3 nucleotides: TGTGCCAGCAGTTTTGGCGGGATAGCCAAAAACATTCAGTACTTC. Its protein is CASSFGGIAKNIQYF.